This T cell receptor (beta chain) emerged from a study of CD8+ T cells in alopecia areata. The V end lost 1 base, the J end lost 2 bases, and 8 bases lay between the germline ends. This CDR3 contains 13 residues. CDR1 SQVTM and CDR2 ANQGSEA come from the germline V gene. Notes on the study in general: Compared with normal scalp, lesional scalp had higher clonality and more expanded CD8+ clones.

Extraction of RNA preceded its reverse transcription into cDNA, which served as the sequencing template. Method: immunoSEQ multiplex PCR; TCRdb's copy keeps in-frame clones and lacks some. The sample shows a few hundred thousand clones, 65% to 70% of them seen only once. For this clone: What it binds is not known.

Sequencing was performed on CD4+ T cells sorted from blood, taken at week 0. This sequence joins TRBV29-1 and TRBJ2-5; D unclear. This clonotype was obtained from a human donor with alopecia areata. This chain's CDR3 is CSVEGQAQETQYF. Here the CDR3 DNA reads TGCAGCGTTGAAGGCCAGGCGCAAGAGACCCAGTACTTC. The variable domain in full, with the rest retrieved from reference TRBV29-1 and TRBJ2-5, is SAVISQKPSRDICQRGTSLTIQCQVDSQVTMMFWYRQQPGQSLTLIATANQGSEATYESGFVIDKFPISRPNLTFSTLTVSNMSPEDSSIYLCSVEGQAQETQYFGPGTRLLVL.